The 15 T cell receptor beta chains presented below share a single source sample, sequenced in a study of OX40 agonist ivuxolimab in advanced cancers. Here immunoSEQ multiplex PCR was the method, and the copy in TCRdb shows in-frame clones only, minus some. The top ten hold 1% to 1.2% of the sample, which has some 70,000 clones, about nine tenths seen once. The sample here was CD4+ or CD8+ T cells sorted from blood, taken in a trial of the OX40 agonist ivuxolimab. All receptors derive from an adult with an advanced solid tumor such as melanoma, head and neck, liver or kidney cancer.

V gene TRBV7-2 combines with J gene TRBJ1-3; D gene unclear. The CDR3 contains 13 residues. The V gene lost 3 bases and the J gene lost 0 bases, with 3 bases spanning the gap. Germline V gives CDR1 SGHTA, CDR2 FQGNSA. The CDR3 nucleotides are TGTGCCAGCAGCTTGAGCTCTGGAAACACCATATATTTT. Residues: CASSLSSGNTIYF.

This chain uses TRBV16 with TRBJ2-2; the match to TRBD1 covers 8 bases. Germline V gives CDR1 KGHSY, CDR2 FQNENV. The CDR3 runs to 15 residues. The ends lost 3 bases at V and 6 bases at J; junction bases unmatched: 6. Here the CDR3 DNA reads TGTGCCAGCAGCCAGACAGGGGTTAACGCCGGGGAGCTGTTTTTT. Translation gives CASSQTGVNAGELFF.

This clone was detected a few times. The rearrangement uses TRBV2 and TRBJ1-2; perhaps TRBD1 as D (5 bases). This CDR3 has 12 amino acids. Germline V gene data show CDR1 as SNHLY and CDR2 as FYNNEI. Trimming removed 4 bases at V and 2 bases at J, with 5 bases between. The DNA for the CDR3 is TGTGCCAGCAGTGGACAGAACTATGGCTACACCTTC. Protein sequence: CASSGQNYGYTF.

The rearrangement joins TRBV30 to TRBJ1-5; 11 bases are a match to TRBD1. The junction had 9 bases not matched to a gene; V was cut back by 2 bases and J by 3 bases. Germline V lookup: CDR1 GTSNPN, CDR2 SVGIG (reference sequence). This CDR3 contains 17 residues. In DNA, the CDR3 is TGTGCCTGGAGTCCCCGGACAGGGGGCGCGAACAATCAGCCCCAGCATTTT. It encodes CAWSPRTGGANNQPQHF.

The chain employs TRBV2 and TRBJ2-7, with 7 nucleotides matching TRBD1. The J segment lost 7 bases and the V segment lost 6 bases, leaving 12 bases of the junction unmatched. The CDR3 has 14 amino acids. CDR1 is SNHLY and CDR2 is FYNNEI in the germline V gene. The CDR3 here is CASSRQQGKREQYF. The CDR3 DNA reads TGTGCCAGCAGCCGACAACAGGGGAAACGGGAGCAGTACTTC.

CDR3 DNA sequence: TGTGCCAGCTCACCTGGGACAGGGACCTACGAGCAGTACTTC. Residues: CASSPGTGTYEQYF. The chain has TRBV18 and TRBJ2-7; 9 bases map to TRBD1. Trimming took 3 bases from V and 2 from J; bases not matched to a gene: 2. Germline V CDR1 and CDR2: KGHSH, LQKENI. This CDR3 contains 14 residues.

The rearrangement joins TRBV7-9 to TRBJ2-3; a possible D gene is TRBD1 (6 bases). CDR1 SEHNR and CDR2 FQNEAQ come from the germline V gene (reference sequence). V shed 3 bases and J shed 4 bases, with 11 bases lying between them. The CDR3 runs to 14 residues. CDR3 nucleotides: TGTGCCAGCAGCTTGGGCAGGGGTTCAGATACGCAGTATTTT. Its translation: CASSLGRGSDTQYF.

The CDR3 DNA reads as TGTGCCATCAAGAGACAGGGACGCGAGCAGTACTTC. It specifies CAIKRQGREQYF. The genes are TRBV10-3 and TRBJ2-7, with 7 bases aligning to TRBD1. Germline trimming cut 7 bases from V and 6 bases from J; bases unmatched to any gene: 6. This CDR3 region has 12 residues. Germline-derived CDR1 and CDR2 are ENHRY and SYGVKD.

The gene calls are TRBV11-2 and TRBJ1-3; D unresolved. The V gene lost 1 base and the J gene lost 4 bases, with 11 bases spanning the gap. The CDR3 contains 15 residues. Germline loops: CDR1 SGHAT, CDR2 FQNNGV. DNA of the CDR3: TGTGCCAGCAGCTTAGTGCCTCTGCGGGGAAACACCATATATTTT. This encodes CASSLVPLRGNTIYF.

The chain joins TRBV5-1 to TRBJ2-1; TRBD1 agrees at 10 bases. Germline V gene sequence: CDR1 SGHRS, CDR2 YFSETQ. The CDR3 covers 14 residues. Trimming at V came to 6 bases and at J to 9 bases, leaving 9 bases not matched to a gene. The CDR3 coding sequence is TGCGCCAGCATCCCGGGACAGGGGATAGTTGAGCAGTTCTTC. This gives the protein CASIPGQGIVEQFF. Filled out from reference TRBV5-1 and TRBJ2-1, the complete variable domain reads KAGVTQTPRYLIKTRGQQVTLSCSPISGHRSVSWYQQTPGQGLQFLFEYFSETQRNKGNFPGRFSGRQFSNSRSEMNVSTLELGDSALYLCASIPGQGIVEQFFGPGTRLTVL.

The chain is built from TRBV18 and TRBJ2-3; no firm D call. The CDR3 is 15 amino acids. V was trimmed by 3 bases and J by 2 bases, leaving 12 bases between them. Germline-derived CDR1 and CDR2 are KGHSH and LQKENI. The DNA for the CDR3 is TGTGCCAGCTCACCGAGTGTCCTAAACACAGATACGCAGTATTTT. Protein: CASSPSVLNTDTQYF.

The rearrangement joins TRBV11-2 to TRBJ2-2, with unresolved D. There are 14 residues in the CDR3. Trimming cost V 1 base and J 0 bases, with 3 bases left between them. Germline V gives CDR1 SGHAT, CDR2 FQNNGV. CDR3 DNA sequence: TGTGCCAGCAGCTTAGTAACGAACACCGGGGAGCTGTTTTTT. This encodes CASSLVTNTGELFF.

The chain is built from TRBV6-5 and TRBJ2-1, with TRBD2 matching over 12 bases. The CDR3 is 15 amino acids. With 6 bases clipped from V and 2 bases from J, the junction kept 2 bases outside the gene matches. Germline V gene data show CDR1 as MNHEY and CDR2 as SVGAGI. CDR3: CASSLAGGAYNEQFF. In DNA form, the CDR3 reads TGTGCCAGCAGCCTAGCGGGGGGGGCCTACAATGAGCAGTTCTTC.

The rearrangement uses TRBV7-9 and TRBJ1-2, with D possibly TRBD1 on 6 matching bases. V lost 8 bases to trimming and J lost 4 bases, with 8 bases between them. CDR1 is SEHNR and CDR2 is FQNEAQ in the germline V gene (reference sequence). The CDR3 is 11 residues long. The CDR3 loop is CASGTSYGYTF. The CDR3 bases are TGTGCCAGCGGGACAAGCTATGGCTACACCTTC. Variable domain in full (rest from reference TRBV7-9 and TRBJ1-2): DTGVSQNPRHKITKRGQNVTFRCDPISEHNRLYWYRQTLGQGPEFLTYFQNEAQLEKSRLLSDRFSAERPKGSFSTLEIQRTEQGDSAMYLCASGTSYGYTFGSGTRLTVV.

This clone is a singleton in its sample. CDR3 residues: CASSAEQGNGELFF. CDR3 DNA: TGTGCCAGCAGTGCGGAACAGGGAAACGGGGAGCTGTTTTTT. The V call is TRBV2, the J call TRBJ2-2; maybe TRBD1 (6 bases). This CDR3 is 14 amino acids long. CDR1 and CDR2 from the germline V gene are SNHLY and FYNNEI. Between the trimmed V and J ends, which lost 4 bases and 7 bases, there was a span of 13 bases.